This TCR beta chain was sequenced during a study of cytomegalovirus exposure and HLA in healthy donors. Per germline, CDR1 GTSNPN and CDR2 SVGIG (reference sequence). The CDR3 is 15 residues long. Between the trimmed V and J ends, which lost 2 bases and 6 bases, there was a span of 14 bases. PCR involved 60 Vbeta and 13 Jbeta primers. Data came from immunoSEQ multiplex PCR; TCRdb stores just in-frame clones and leaves some out. The data show roughly 150,000 clones, with 65% to 70% seen just once and around 9.3% held by the top ten. This rearrangement joins TRBV30 to TRBJ1-6, with D possibly TRBD1 on 5 matching bases. The clonotype originates from a man younger than 40 in good health and CMV-seropositive. Sequenced sample: PBMCs. CDR3 in amino acids: CAWSLQAGRNSPLHF. CDR3 bases: TGTGCCTGGAGTCTCCAGGCAGGGCGTAATTCACCCCTCCACTTT.